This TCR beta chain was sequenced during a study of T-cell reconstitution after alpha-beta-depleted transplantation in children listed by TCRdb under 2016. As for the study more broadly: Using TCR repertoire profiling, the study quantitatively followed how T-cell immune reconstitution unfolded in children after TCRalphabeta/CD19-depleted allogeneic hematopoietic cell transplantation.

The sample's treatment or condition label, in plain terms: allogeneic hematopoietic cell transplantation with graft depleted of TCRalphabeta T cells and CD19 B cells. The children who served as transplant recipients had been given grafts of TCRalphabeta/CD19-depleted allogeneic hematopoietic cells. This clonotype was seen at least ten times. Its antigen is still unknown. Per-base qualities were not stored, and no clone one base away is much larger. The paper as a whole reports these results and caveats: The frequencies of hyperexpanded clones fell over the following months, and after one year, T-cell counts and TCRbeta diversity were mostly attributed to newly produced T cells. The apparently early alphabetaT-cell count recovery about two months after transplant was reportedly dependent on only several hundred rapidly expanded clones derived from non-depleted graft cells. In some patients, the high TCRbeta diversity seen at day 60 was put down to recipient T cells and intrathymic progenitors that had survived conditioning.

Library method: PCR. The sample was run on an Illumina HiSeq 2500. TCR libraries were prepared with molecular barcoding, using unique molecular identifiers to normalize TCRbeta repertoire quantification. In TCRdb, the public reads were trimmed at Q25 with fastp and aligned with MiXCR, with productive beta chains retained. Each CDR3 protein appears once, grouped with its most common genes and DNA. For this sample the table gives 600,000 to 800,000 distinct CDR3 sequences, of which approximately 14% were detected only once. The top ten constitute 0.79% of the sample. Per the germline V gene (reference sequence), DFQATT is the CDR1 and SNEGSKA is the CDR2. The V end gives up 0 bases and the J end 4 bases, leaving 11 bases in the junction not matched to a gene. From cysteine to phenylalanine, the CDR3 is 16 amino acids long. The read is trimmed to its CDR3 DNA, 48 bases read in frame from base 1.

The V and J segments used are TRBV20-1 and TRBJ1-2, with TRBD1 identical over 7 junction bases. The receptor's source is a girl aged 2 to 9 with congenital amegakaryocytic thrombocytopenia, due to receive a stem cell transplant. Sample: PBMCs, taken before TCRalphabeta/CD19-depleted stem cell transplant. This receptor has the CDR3 CSARDGRNRGGYGYTF. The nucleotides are TGCAGTGCTAGAGATGGAAGGAACAGGGGCGGCTATGGCTACACCTTC.